This T cell receptor (beta chain) was sequenced in a study of cytotoxic CD8 clonotypes in ibrutinib-treated CLL. A word on this clone: The antigen remains undetermined.

Broader study findings: Public clonotypes proved infrequent, and on treatment they shrank or remained steady.

CDR3 length: 16 residues. CDR1 is GTSNPN and CDR2 is SVGIG in the germline V gene (reference sequence). Trimming cost V 3 bases and J 0 bases; bases outside gene matches: 5. The repertoire was sequenced with immunoSEQ multiplex PCR; TCRdb's copy has only in-frame clones and lacks some. The profile covers about 130,000 clones, with around four fifths appearing a single time and roughly 3.5% taken by the ten largest. V gene TRBV30 combines with J gene TRBJ1-3; 10 bases are shared with TRBD1. This receptor was taken from a human donor with chronic lymphocytic leukemia. The input for sequencing was PBMCs, taken after 24 months of ibrutinib treatment. CDR3 in amino acids: CAWSDGQGGSGNTIYF. The CDR3 coding sequence is TGTGCCTGGAGCGACGGACAGGGGGGCTCTGGAAACACCATATATTTT.